This T cell receptor (beta chain) was recovered during a study of molecular identifiers for immune sequencing clone quantification. The overall study: RNA from roughly 20,000 or 100,000 naive CD8 cells was split five ways in replicates, with four sequenced.

Listed TCR primers and previously described methods were used for bulk TCR libraries. TCRdb recomputed calls from the PCR reads with MiXCR, one row per CDR3 protein. This sample has approximately 670,000 distinct CDR3 sequences; 20% occur once, and the top ten carry 0.75% to 0.95%. The V gene's germline CDR1 is SEHNR and CDR2 FQNEAQ (reference sequence). Between the trimmed V and J ends, which lost 4 bases and 0 bases, there was a span of 13 bases. The length of the CDR3 is 16 residues. Comments on this clonotype: The antigen is unknown.

Study observations and caveats: One cell's worth of spiked Jurkat TCR RNA was reportedly detectable among 850,000 to 1,000,000 naive cells. Clonotypes surpassing 20 RNA copies contained over 97% of effector molecules, versus under 1% in naive cells.

The receptor comes from a human donor in good health. Some libraries in this study had Jurkat cell RNA spiked in. Sequencing was carried out using naive CD8+ T cells from blood, with Jurkat cell RNA spiked in. Subset reported: FACS-sorted CD8+CD4-CCR7+CD45RA+ naive T cells. This chain uses TRBV7-9 with TRBJ2-1; TRBD2 might be the D (5 bases). The CDR3 bases are TGTGCCAGCAGCTCCCCCGAACGGGGCTCCTACAATGAGCAGTTCTTC. It codes for CASSSPERGSYNEQFF.